This T cell receptor beta chain originates from a study of post-analysis software for immune sequencing data. Study-wide points: Normalized Chao1 diversity was significantly lower in multiple sclerosis patients than in controls. About five TRBV segments, including TRBV5-6, TRBV5-1 and TRBV20-1, were more frequent in patients than controls. Strong co-clustering by F measure was evident for samples that had been prepared in the same batch.

The CDR3 has 13 amino acids. The germline CDR1 and CDR2 sequences are KGHSH and LQKENI. Unique molecular identifiers were present in the TCR beta cDNA libraries. T cells numbering about 0.85 to 11 million yielded cDNA molecules that totaled about 500,000. In TCRdb, the PCR reads were re-called with MiXCR into one record per CDR3 protein. The sample yields around 400,000 distinct CDR3 sequences, 30% to 40% seen once. As to this clonotype: Its antigen is not identified. Germline is not matched at one junction end, which may reflect a read error.

The chain combines TRBV18 with TRBJ1-2; tentative D call: TRBD1 (6 bases). This clonotype was sampled from a girl aged 2 to 9 with multiple sclerosis. What was sequenced was blood. This chain's CDR3 is CTSSPRTVDGYTF. CDR3 nucleotides: TGTACCAGCTCACCACGGACAGTTGATGGCTACACCTTC. The full variable domain, its missing parts supplied by reference TRBV18 and TRBJ1-2, is NAGVMQNPRHLVRRRGQEARLRCSPMKGHSHVYWYRQLPEEGLKFMVYLQKENIIDESGMPKERFSAEFPKEGPSILRIQQVVRGDSAAYFCTSSPRTVDGYTFGSGTRLTVV.